One and the same sample provided the 15 T cell receptor beta chains below, sequenced in a study of blood T cell repertoires in COVID-19. Sequenced by immunoSEQ multiplex PCR; TCRdb stores in-frame clones only, minus some. The data hold about 200,000 clones, with about 87% observed a single time. The source material was peripheral blood. The source of these receptors is a man aged 60 to 75 who had recovered from COVID-19.

This chain joins TRBV11-3 and TRBJ2-2; possibly TRBD1 for D (6 bases). This CDR3 has 14 residues. V lost 5 bases and J lost 3, with 10 bases in between. Germline lookup yields CDR1 SGHNT and CDR2 YENEEA. CDR3 loop: CASSLQGYTGELFF. The DNA of the CDR3 is TGTGCCAGCAGCCTTCAGGGGTACACCGGGGAGCTGTTTTTT.

V gene TRBV18 combines with J gene TRBJ1-5; 7 bases are shared with TRBD1. This CDR3 is 14 amino acids long. Looked up from germline, CDR1 is KGHSH and CDR2 is LQKENI. The V gene end was trimmed by 4 bases and the J gene end by 3 bases; junction bases not matched to a gene: 3. CDR3 residues: CASSLTGINQPQHF. For the CDR3, the DNA is TGTGCCAGCTCACTGACAGGGATCAATCAGCCCCAGCATTTT.

The V and J genes are TRBV29-1 and TRBJ2-5; 10 positions agree with TRBD2. The CDR3 extends over 14 amino acids. Germline assignment: CDR1 SQVTM and CDR2 ANQGSEA. After removal of 4 bases from V and 2 bases from J, the junction contained 4 bases not matched to a gene. For the CDR3, the DNA is TGCAGCGTTGGTCTAGCGGGGGAACAAGAGACCCAGTACTTC. Encoded protein: CSVGLAGEQETQYF.

This chain connects TRBV5-4 to TRBJ2-5, with 8 nucleotides matching TRBD2. V trimming: 1 base; J trimming: 0 bases; junction bases outside the gene matches: 5. The CDR3 spans 16 residues. The germline gives CDR1 SGHNT, CDR2 YYREEE (reference sequence). The CDR3 coding sequence is TGTGCCAGCAGCTTGAGCGGGGGTCCGTACCAAGAGACCCAGTACTTC. Its protein product is CASSLSGGPYQETQYF. Filled out from reference TRBV5-4 and TRBJ2-5, the complete variable domain reads ETGVTQSPTHLIKTRGQQVTLRCSSQSGHNTVSWYQQALGQGPQFIFQYYREEENGRGNFPPRFSGLQFPNYSSELNVNALELDDSALYLCASSLSGGPYQETQYFGPGTRLLVL.

The J gene is TRBJ2-6, the V gene TRBV5-4; 10 bases map to TRBD2. The CDR3 extends over 16 amino acids. The trim removed 7 bases at V and 1 base at J, leaving 5 bases unmatched. Per germline, CDR1 SGHNT and CDR2 YYREEE (reference sequence). In nucleotides, the CDR3 is TGTGCCAGCCGAAGCGGGGGGGTGTCTGGGGCCAACGTCCTGACTTTC. This encodes CASRSGGVSGANVLTF.

The V gene is TRBV7-8, the J gene TRBJ1-1; 8 bases map to TRBD1. Trimming removed 2 bases from V and 11 bases from J; junction bases left unmatched: 10. Germline CDR1 reads SGHVS; CDR2 reads FQNEAQ. CDR3 length: 14 amino acids. The CDR3 sequence is CASSLLQGAVVAFF. CDR3 DNA: TGTGCCAGCAGCTTACTCCAGGGGGCCGTGGTGGCTTTCTTT.

The sample holds one count of this clone. This chain connects TRBV28 to TRBJ1-2, with a possible D match to TRBD1 (5 bases). The CDR3 consists of 11 residues. Looked up from germline, CDR1 is MDHEN and CDR2 is SYDVKM. V lost 8 bases to trimming and J lost 8 bases, with 12 bases between them. The CDR3 spells CASSGGRGYTF. CDR3 coding DNA: TGTGCCAGCTCCGGGGGGAGAGGCTACACCTTC.

V gene TRBV27 combines with J gene TRBJ2-7, with 7 bases aligning to TRBD1. The CDR3 has 14 amino acids. V lost 8 bases to trimming and J lost 6 bases; unmatched junction nucleotides: 13. Germline V CDR1 and CDR2: MNHEY, SMNVEV (reference sequence). CDR3 DNA: TGTGCCAGCCTTAGCTTGGCAGGGGGTGTCGAGCAGTACTTC. This sequence encodes CASLSLAGGVEQYF.

The chain combines TRBV11-2 with TRBJ2-1; perhaps TRBD1 as D (6 bases). Deletions cut 4 bases from V and 3 bases from J, with 10 bases between. Germline V CDR1 and CDR2: SGHAT, FQNNGV. This CDR3 is built from 14 residues. The CDR3 bases are TGTGCCAGCAGCTACAGGGTAAACTACAATGAGCAGTTCTTC. It encodes CASSYRVNYNEQFF. The complete variable domain, with remaining parts taken from reference TRBV11-2 and TRBJ2-1, reads EAGVAQSPRYKIIEKRQSVAFWCNPISGHATLYWYQQILGQGPKLLIQFQNNGVVDDSQLPKDRFSAERLKGVDSTLKIQPAKLEDSAVYLCASSYRVNYNEQFFGPGTRLTVL.

The rearrangement links TRBV14 to TRBJ2-3; 12 positions agree with TRBD2. The CDR3 consists of 17 residues. The ends lost 3 bases at V and 1 base at J; junction bases unmatched: 5. The germline CDR1 and CDR2 sequences are SGHDN and FVKESK. This CDR3 is CASSQFRLAGGTDTQYF. In DNA, the CDR3 is TGTGCCAGCAGCCAGTTTCGACTAGCGGGAGGCACAGATACGCAGTATTTT.

This chain links TRBV28 with TRBJ1-5; TRBD1 matches at 9 bases. With 7 bases clipped from V and 5 bases from J, the junction kept 18 bases outside the gene matches. This CDR3 region has 18 residues. In germline, CDR1 is MDHEN, CDR2 SYDVKM. The CDR3 sequence is CASIPLGQGLTGDQPQHF. Here the CDR3 DNA reads TGTGCCAGCATTCCTTTGGGACAGGGTCTAACTGGCGATCAGCCCCAGCATTTT.

This clone came up a few times. This rearrangement joins TRBV5-3 to TRBJ2-2; D unclear. TRBV5-3 is an ORF; its function is uncertain. CDR3 size: 15 residues. The V end lost 1 base, the J end lost 2 bases, and 9 bases lay between the germline ends. As DNA, the CDR3 is TGTGCCAGAAGCTTGTGGCAGATTAACACCGGGGAGCTGTTTTTT. It codes for CARSLWQINTGELFF.

J is TRBJ2-2 and V is TRBV6-5, with TRBD1 matching over 9 bases. Germline V gene data show CDR1 as MNHEY and CDR2 as SVGAGI. The CDR3 runs to 14 residues. Germline trimming cut 6 bases from V and 7 bases from J; bases unmatched to any gene: 6. The CDR3: CASRWTGVDGELFF. The CDR3 nucleotides are TGTGCCAGCAGGTGGACAGGGGTGGACGGGGAGCTGTTTTTT.

This clone occurred once. Other DNA sequences in this sample translate to the same CDR3. J is TRBJ1-6 and V is TRBV12-3 or TRBV12-4; no definite D call. The germline V and J ends were trimmed by 1 base and 7 bases, with 5 bases remaining between them. This CDR3 comprises 13 residues. CDR3 loop: CASSLGGNSPLHF. CDR3 in DNA: TGTGCCAGCAGTTTAGGCGGGAATTCACCCCTCCACTTT.

The chain carries TRBV9 and TRBJ2-1, with D perhaps matching TRBD2 (5 bases). V shed 0 bases and J shed 3 bases, with 13 bases lying between them. The V gene's germline CDR1 is SGDLS and CDR2 YYNGEE. The CDR3 covers 16 residues. The CDR3 coding sequence is TGTGCCAGCAGCGTAGACTCACTCGGAGGCTACAATGAGCAGTTCTTC. The encoded protein is CASSVDSLGGYNEQFF.